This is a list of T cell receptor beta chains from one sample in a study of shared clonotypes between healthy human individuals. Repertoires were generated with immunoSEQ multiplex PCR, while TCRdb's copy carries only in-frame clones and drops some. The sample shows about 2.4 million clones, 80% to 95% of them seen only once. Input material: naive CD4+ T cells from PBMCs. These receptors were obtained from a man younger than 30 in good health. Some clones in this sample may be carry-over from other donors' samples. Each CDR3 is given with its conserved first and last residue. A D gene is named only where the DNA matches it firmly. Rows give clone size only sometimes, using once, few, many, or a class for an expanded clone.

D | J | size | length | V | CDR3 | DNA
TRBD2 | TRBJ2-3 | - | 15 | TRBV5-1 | CASSLQAGEADTQYF | TGCGCCAGCAGCCTTCAAGCGGGAGAAGCAGATACGCAGTATTTT
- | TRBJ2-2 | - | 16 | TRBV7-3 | CASSQNSATNTGELFF | TGTGCCAGCAGCCAAAATAGCGCGACCAACACCGGGGAGCTGTTTTTT
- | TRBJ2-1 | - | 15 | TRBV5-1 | CASSLAVVADNEQFF | TGCGCCAGCAGCTTGGCCGTAGTAGCGGACAATGAGCAGTTCTTC
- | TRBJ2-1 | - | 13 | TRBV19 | CASKEDVYNEQFF | TGTGCCAGTAAGGAGGACGTTTACAATGAGCAGTTCTTC
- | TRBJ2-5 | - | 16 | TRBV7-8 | CASSLGRGRGKETQYF | TGTGCCAGCAGCTTAGGGCGTGGTCGCGGGAAAGAGACCCAGTACTTC
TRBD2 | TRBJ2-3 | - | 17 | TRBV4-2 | CASSQGGVAGGIDTQYF | TGTGCCAGCAGCCAAGGGGGGGTAGCGGGAGGGATAGATACGCAGTATTTT
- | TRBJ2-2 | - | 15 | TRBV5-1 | CASSSLTGNTGELFF | TGCGCCAGCAGCTCCCTGACAGGCAACACCGGGGAGCTGTTTTTT
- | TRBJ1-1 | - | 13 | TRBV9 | CASSHTGHTEAFF | TGTGCCAGCAGCCATACAGGGCATACTGAAGCTTTCTTT
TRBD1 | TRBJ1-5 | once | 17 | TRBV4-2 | CASSQEGGTGARQPQHF | TGTGCCAGCAGCCAAGAAGGTGGGACAGGAGCGAGGCAGCCCCAGCATTTT
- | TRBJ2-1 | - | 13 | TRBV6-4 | CASSDKGSNEQFF | TGTGCCAGCAGTGATAAGGGCAGTAATGAGCAGTTCTTC
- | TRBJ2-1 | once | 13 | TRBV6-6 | CASSQPPNKHPFF | TGTGCCAGCAGCCAACCCCCCAACAAGCACCCGTTCTTC
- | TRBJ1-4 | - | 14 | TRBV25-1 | CASSERVPEEKLFF | TGTGCCAGCAGTGAAAGGGTCCCGGAGGAAAAACTGTTTTTT
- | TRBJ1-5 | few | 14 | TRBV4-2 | CASSRGISNQPQHF | TGTGCCAGCAGCCGAGGGATTAGCAATCAGCCCCAGCATTTT
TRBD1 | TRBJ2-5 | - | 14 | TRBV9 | CASSVGGTAETQYF | TGTGCCAGCAGCGTAGGTGGGACAGCAGAGACCCAGTACTTC
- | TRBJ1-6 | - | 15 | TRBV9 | CASSVETGRNSPLHF | TGTGCCAGCAGCGTAGAAACAGGGAGAAATTCACCCCTCCACTTT
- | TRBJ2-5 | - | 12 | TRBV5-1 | CASGGDKETQYF | TGCGCCAGCGGTGGCGACAAAGAGACCCAGTACTTC
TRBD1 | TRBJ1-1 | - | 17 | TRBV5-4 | CASTLRGQGEGGTEAFF | TGTGCCAGCACCCTACGAGGACAGGGAGAAGGGGGCACTGAAGCTTTCTTT